These 27 T cell receptor beta chains came from one sample sequenced in a study of cytomegalovirus exposure and HLA in healthy donors. Primers for the PCR totalled 60 Vbeta and 13 Jbeta. Sequencing used immunoSEQ multiplex PCR; TCRdb keeps in-frame clones, though not all of them. The table has roughly 260,000 clones, approximately 84% seen once. The specimen was PBMCs. Receptors originate from a woman aged 35 to 49 in good health and CMV-seropositive.

The rearrangement uses TRBV7-2 and TRBJ2-1; 8 bases are a match to TRBD2. Unmatched junction bases numbered 12, after V lost 5 bases and J lost 9 bases. The CDR3 loop spans 15 amino acids. CDR1 and CDR2 (germline): SGHTA, FQGNSA. The CDR3 nucleotides read TGTGCCAGCAGCCAGGGTATGACGGGACTAGGTGAGCAGTTCTTC. Its translation: CASSQGMTGLGEQFF.

This clone was observed a handful of times. This chain joins TRBV4-2 and TRBJ2-3, with 10 bases that match TRBD2. CDR1 and CDR2 from the germline V gene are LGHNA and YNFKEQ. Unmatched junction bases numbered 6, after V lost 1 base and J lost 5 bases. The length of the CDR3 is 16 residues. The CDR3 coding sequence is TGTGCCAGCAGCCAAGTATTAGCGGGAGGTATAGATACGCAGTATTTT. It specifies CASSQVLAGGIDTQYF.

V is TRBV29-1 and J is TRBJ2-5; 7 nucleotides agree with TRBD2. V dropped 6 bases and J dropped 6; count of bases not matched to a gene: 10. Looked up from germline, CDR1 is SQVTM and CDR2 is ANQGSEA. This CDR3 contains 13 residues. The CDR3: CSVVAGNTKTQYF. CDR3 bases: TGCAGCGTCGTAGCGGGCAACACAAAGACCCAGTACTTC.

This clone has more than one count but fewer than ten. This chain uses TRBV7-8 with TRBJ1-5, with D perhaps TRBD1 (5 bases). The CDR3 is 16 amino acids. The germline gives CDR1 SGHVS, CDR2 FQNEAQ. The V end was cut by 5 bases, the J end by 6 bases, with 20 bases between. The DNA for the CDR3 is TGTGCCAGCAGCCCAGGGAGGGCAGGATGGAGTCAGCCCCAGCATTTT. Encoded protein: CASSPGRAGWSQPQHF.

This CDR3 reads CAISESPRETQYF. CDR3 bases: TGTGCCATCAGTGAGTCGCCCCGGGAGACCCAGTACTTC. This sequence joins TRBV10-3 and TRBJ2-5; D is unclear. The V and J ends lost 0 bases and 5 bases respectively, with 7 bases between them. The CDR3 loop spans 13 amino acids. Germline loops: CDR1 ENHRY, CDR2 SYGVKD.

The rearrangement uses TRBV27 and TRBJ2-7; maybe TRBD2 (6 bases). Germline V gives CDR1 MNHEY, CDR2 SMNVEV (reference sequence). Trimming removed 0 bases from V and 3 bases from J, with 18 bases in between. This CDR3 region has 17 residues. CDR3 protein: CASSLSGSRGTYYEQYF. CDR3 nucleotide sequence: TGTGCCAGCAGTTTATCGGGCAGCCGAGGGACTTACTACGAGCAGTACTTC.

This chain joins TRBV30 and TRBJ1-5; tentatively, D is TRBD1 (5 bases). The germline V gene has CDR1 GTSNPN and CDR2 SVGIG (reference sequence). V lost 1 base and J lost 0, with 7 bases in between. The CDR3 loop spans 14 amino acids. The chain's CDR3 is CAWSEGHSNQPQHF. The CDR3 coding sequence is TGTGCCTGGAGTGAGGGGCATAGCAATCAGCCCCAGCATTTT.

This chain connects TRBV6-1 to TRBJ1-1, with a weak D call TRBD1 (5 bases). Germline V gene lookup returns CDR1 MNHNS and CDR2 SASEGT. V dropped 3 bases and J dropped 1 base, with 12 bases sitting between them. The CDR3 length is 15 residues. As DNA, the CDR3 is TGTGCCAGCAGTGAGTGGAAGGGGCCGAACACTGAAGCTTTCTTT. Translating it yields CASSEWKGPNTEAFF.

This clone was counted once. CDR3 loop: CASSAGGLAGVGADTQYF. The DNA of the CDR3 is TGTGCCAGCAGCGCCGGAGGACTAGCGGGAGTGGGGGCAGATACGCAGTATTTT. V is TRBV9 and J is TRBJ2-3, with TRBD2 matching over 13 bases. Germline V lookup: CDR1 SGDLS, CDR2 YYNGEE. Trimming took 3 bases from V and 4 from J; bases not matched to a gene: 11. CDR3 length equals 18 residues.

The CDR3 here is CASSQDRGSTDTQYF. The CDR3, as DNA: TGCGCCAGCAGCCAAGACAGGGGTAGCACAGATACGCAGTATTTT. The J gene is TRBJ2-3, the V gene TRBV4-3; the D gene is possibly TRBD1 (6 bases). The CDR3 covers 15 residues. V dropped 0 bases and J dropped 0 bases, with 7 bases sitting between them. CDR1 and CDR2 (germline): LGHNA, YSLEER.

J is TRBJ2-5 and V is TRBV28; 9 nucleotides match TRBD1. Trimming cost V 5 bases and J 4 bases; bases outside gene matches: 2. Germline V lookup: CDR1 MDHEN, CDR2 SYDVKM. This CDR3 is built from 13 residues. The CDR3 loop reads CASSQQGAETQYF. CDR3 coding DNA: TGTGCCAGCAGTCAACAGGGGGCAGAGACCCAGTACTTC.

This clone is a singleton in its sample. The V gene is TRBV27, the J gene TRBJ1-5; D is perhaps TRBD1 (6 bases). The germline gives CDR1 MNHEY, CDR2 SMNVEV (reference sequence). Trimming took 4 bases from V and 5 from J, leaving 9 bases between them. The CDR3 spans 13 residues. CDR3 amino acids: CASSYRTDQPQHF. DNA for the CDR3: TGTGCCAGCAGTTATCGGACAGATCAGCCCCAGCATTTT.

This clone was counted a few times. V usage is TRBV14 and J usage is TRBJ2-5; tentatively, D is TRBD1 (5 bases). Germline V gene lookup returns CDR1 SGHDN and CDR2 FVKESK. The V and J ends lost 1 base and 4 bases respectively, with 10 bases between them. CDR3 length equals 14 residues. The CDR3 nucleotides read TGTGCCAGCAGCCAAGCGCAGGGTCGAGAGACCCAGTACTTC. The encoded protein is CASSQAQGRETQYF.

The V gene is TRBV7-2, the J gene TRBJ2-1; TRBD2 is a possible D gene (5 bases). There are 11 residues in the CDR3. Germline V gene data show CDR1 as SGHTA and CDR2 as FQGNSA. V lost 4 bases to trimming and J lost 10 bases, with 8 bases between them. The CDR3 reads CASSSVAEQFF. The CDR3 region has the DNA TGTGCCAGCAGCTCCGTAGCGGAGCAGTTCTTC.

V is TRBV28 and J is TRBJ1-4; 10 nucleotides align to TRBD1. CDR1 MDHEN and CDR2 SYDVKM come from the germline V gene. This CDR3 contains 15 residues. V was clipped by 6 bases and J by 5 bases; unmatched bases: 6. Here the CDR3 DNA reads TGTGCCAGCAGCCAGAGGACAGGGGGAAATGAAAAACTGTTTTTT. As protein: CASSQRTGGNEKLFF.

V and J are TRBV10-3 and TRBJ2-1; a weak D match, TRBD2 (5 bases). Germline CDR1 is ENHRY and CDR2 is SYGVKD. The V and J ends lost 10 bases and 3 bases respectively, with 10 bases between them. This CDR3 has 12 residues. CDR3 sequence: CATGSGYNEQFF. CDR3 sequence (DNA): TGTGCCACGGGGAGCGGCTACAATGAGCAGTTCTTC.

CDR3 nucleotide sequence: TGTGCCAGTAGTATAGCGGGGACCAGGGGCGGCTACGAGCAGTACTTC. This sequence encodes CASSIAGTRGGYEQYF. The chain links TRBV19 to TRBJ2-7; D is possibly TRBD1 (6 bases). The CDR3 length is 16 residues. The germline CDR1 and CDR2 sequences are LNHDA and SQIVND (reference sequence). Trimming left V 1 base short and J 3 bases short, with 16 bases between. The full variable domain, in which reference TRBV19 and TRBJ2-7 provide the parts outside the CDR3, is DGGITQSPKYLFRKEGQNVTLSCEQNLNHDAMYWYRQDPGQGLRLIYYSQIVNDFQKGDIAEGYSVSREKKESFPLTVTSAQKNPTAFYLCASSIAGTRGGYEQYFGPGTRLTVT.

CDR3 in DNA: TGTGCCAGCACCTGGGGGGGGACCTACGAGCAGTACTTC. Its protein product is CASTWGGTYEQYF. This chain connects TRBV28 to TRBJ2-7, with 7 nucleotides matching TRBD2. This CDR3 spans 13 amino acids. V dropped 7 bases and J dropped 2; count of bases not matched to a gene: 5. Germline CDR1 MDHEN, CDR2 SYDVKM.

The V call is TRBV27, the J call TRBJ1-6; TRBD1 agrees at 9 bases. CDR3 size: 14 residues. The V segment lost 6 bases and the J segment 9 bases; nucleotides outside the gene matches: 6. Per the germline V gene, CDR1 is MNHEY and CDR2 is SMNVEV (reference sequence). The DNA for the CDR3 is TGTGCCAGCAGAGAACAGGGGGCTGGTTCACCCCTCCACTTT. The encoded protein is CASREQGAGSPLHF.

V gene TRBV10-3 combines with J gene TRBJ1-1, with 7 nucleotides matching TRBD1. V shed 5 bases and J 7 bases; nucleotides not matched to a gene: 13. This CDR3 has 15 residues. CDR1 is ENHRY, CDR2 SYGVKD, per germline. The CDR3: CAISPGQYGISEAFF. The DNA of the CDR3 is TGTGCCATCAGTCCGGGACAGTACGGGATAAGTGAAGCTTTCTTT.

The chain carries TRBV2 and TRBJ2-7, with D possibly being TRBD1 (5 bases). This CDR3 is 13 amino acids long. CDR1 and CDR2 (germline): SNHLY, FYNNEI. The V and J ends lost 2 bases and 7 bases respectively, with 12 bases between them. The DNA for the CDR3 is TGTGCCAGCAGTGAAAGCAGGGCTCAAGAGCAGTACTTC. This translates into CASSESRAQEQYF. Together with reference TRBV2 and TRBJ2-7, the CDR3 gives the full variable domain: EPEVTQTPSHQVTQMGQEVILRCVPISNHLYFYWYRQILGQKVEFLVSFYNNEISEKSEIFDDQFSVERPDGSNFTLKIRSTKLEDSAMYFCASSESRAQEQYFGPGTRLTVT.

This clone was seen once. V gene TRBV7-2 combines with J gene TRBJ2-3; a weak D match, TRBD2 (6 bases). The germline V and J ends were trimmed by 5 bases and 3 bases, with 21 bases remaining between them. This CDR3 is 17 amino acids long. Germline-derived CDR1 and CDR2 are SGHTA and FQGNSA. As DNA, the CDR3 is TGTGCCAGCAGCCCCGAGGGTGCGGGGAAAGGGACAGATACGCAGTATTTT. Translated: CASSPEGAGKGTDTQYF.

This clone appeared a single time. Other DNA sequences within the sample encode an identical CDR3. The chain is built from TRBV2 and TRBJ2-3, with 9 positions matching TRBD2. V dropped 1 base and J dropped 1; count of bases not matched to a gene: 0. Germline lookup yields CDR1 SNHLY and CDR2 FYNNEI. The CDR3 is 15 residues long. The CDR3 nucleotides read TGTGCCAGCAGTGAAGGCGGGAGGGGCACAGATACGCAGTATTTT. As protein: CASSEGGRGTDTQYF. Full variable domain (outside the CDR3, taken from reference TRBV2 and TRBJ2-3): EPEVTQTPSHQVTQMGQEVILRCVPISNHLYFYWYRQILGQKVEFLVSFYNNEISEKSEIFDDQFSVERPDGSNFTLKIRSTKLEDSAMYFCASSEGGRGTDTQYFGPGTRLTVL.

This chain joins TRBV5-6 and TRBJ2-7; D not resolved. The V gene lost 2 bases and the J gene lost 3 bases, with 9 bases spanning the gap. The CDR3 loop spans 13 amino acids. Germline lookup yields CDR1 SGHDT and CDR2 YYEEEE. The CDR3 reads CASSLGRHYEQYF. CDR3 bases: TGTGCCAGCAGCTTAGGCAGGCACTACGAGCAGTACTTC.

The chain uses TRBV27 and TRBJ1-4; 9 bases are a match to TRBD1. Germline V gene data show CDR1 as MNHEY and CDR2 as SMNVEV (reference sequence). The V segment lost 8 bases and the J segment 8 bases; nucleotides outside the gene matches: 18. This CDR3 is built from 17 residues. The CDR3 DNA reads as TGTGCCAGCTCGGGGGGGGGATCCGGGACAGGGAACGAAAAACTGTTTTTT. Translation gives CASSGGGSGTGNEKLFF.

As for this clone: Distinct nucleotide sequences in the sample also encode this CDR3. The rearrangement links TRBV2 to TRBJ2-7; TRBD2 matches 11 bases. The CDR3 totals 15 residues. The V segment lost 6 bases and the J segment 0 bases; nucleotides outside the gene matches: 4. CDR1 and CDR2 from the germline V gene are SNHLY and FYNNEI. CDR3 in DNA: TGTGCCAGCAGGGGGACTAGCGGTAGCTCCTACGAGCAGTACTTC. This sequence encodes CASRGTSGSSYEQYF.

This chain connects TRBV6-5 to TRBJ2-7; 14 nucleotides agree with TRBD2. Germline CDR1 MNHEY, CDR2 SVGAGI. Trimming removed 6 bases from V and 4 bases from J; junction bases left unmatched: 5. The CDR3 spans 15 residues. The DNA of the CDR3 is TGTGCCAGCAGACTCTGGACTAGCGGGGGGTACGAGCAGTACTTC. Translating gives CASRLWTSGGYEQYF.